Shown below are 15 T cell receptor beta chains from a single sample sequenced in a study of T-cell memory formation after mild COVID-19 (dated by TCRdb to about 2021). The library was produced with 5' RACE. TCRdb names Illumina NovaSeq 6000 as the instrument used. Starting from the raw public reads, TCRdb applied fastp trimming at Q25, assembled clones with MiXCR and retained in-frame beta chains. One record per CDR3 amino acid sequence lists the most common genes and DNA. Across this sample there are roughly 510,000 distinct CDR3 sequences, with around 16% seen only once. Less than 10% of the sample rests with the top ten. Sequencing was carried out using PBMCs or a T cell subset sorted from them (not recorded which). Source of these receptors: an adult woman who had mild COVID-19 (a few samples of this study predate the infection). The sample titles of this study are shuffled in the database, so cell type and time point are left out; the donor was told from shared clones.

This clonotype was detected many times. This chain connects TRBV7-2 to TRBJ2-3, with D perhaps matching TRBD1 or TRBD2 (5 bases each). The CDR3 covers 13 residues. Germline CDR1 is SGHTA and CDR2 is FQGNSA. The V end lost 7 bases, the J end lost 4 bases, and 12 bases lay between the germline ends. CDR3 protein: CASMGDKSDTQYF. The CDR3 region has the DNA TGTGCCAGCATGGGGGATAAGTCAGATACGCAGTATTTT.

This clonotype showed up just a few times. This chain uses TRBV18 with TRBJ2-7, with 8 positions matching TRBD1. The CDR3 sequence is 15 residues long. Germline lookup yields CDR1 KGHSH and CDR2 LQKENI. V shed 0 bases, J shed 3 bases, and the junction held 4 bases outside the gene matches. CDR3 in amino acids: CASSPPGQANYEQYF. Here the CDR3 DNA reads TGTGCCAGCTCACCACCGGGACAGGCGAACTACGAGCAGTACTTC.

The chain is built from TRBV4-1 and TRBJ1-1; no reliable D call. V was clipped by 7 bases and J by 13 bases, with 13 bases between them. The germline CDR1 and CDR2 sequences are MGHRA and YSYEKL. The CDR3 totals 10 residues. The CDR3 bases are TGCGCCAGCACCGATAGGACGGATTTCTTT. Amino acid sequence: CASTDRTDFF.

Ten or more counts support this clonotype. This sequence joins TRBV5-1 and TRBJ2-1, with D perhaps matching TRBD1 (6 bases). V lost 4 bases and J 0 bases, leaving 17 bases between the germline ends. This CDR3 comprises 17 residues. Germline CDR1 is SGHRS and CDR2 is YFSETQ. CDR3 loop: CASSQYGQLSSYNEQFF. CDR3 coding DNA: TGCGCCAGCAGCCAATACGGACAGTTGAGCTCCTACAATGAGCAGTTCTTC.

This clonotype has more than one count but fewer than ten. The chain has TRBV6-2 or TRBV6-3 and TRBJ1-5; 10 bases agree with TRBD1. The V gene's germline CDR1 is MNHEY and CDR2 SVGEGT. Trimming cost V 6 bases and J 2 bases; bases outside gene matches: 7. The CDR3 has 16 residues. This chain's CDR3 is CASRRMTGGGNQPQHF. CDR3 DNA sequence: TGTGCCAGCAGACGTATGACAGGGGGCGGCAATCAGCCCCAGCATTTT.

The chain joins TRBV18 to TRBJ1-1; D may be TRBD1 (5 bases). Trimming took 6 bases from V and 1 from J, leaving 15 bases between them. The CDR3 has 15 residues. Germline V gives CDR1 KGHSH, CDR2 LQKENI. This CDR3 reads CASSLQGTPNTEAFF. The CDR3 DNA reads as TGTGCCAGCTCCCTCCAAGGGACGCCGAACACTGAAGCTTTCTTT.

The chain uses TRBV9 and TRBJ2-1; 10 bases are shared with TRBD2. Unmatched junction bases numbered 12, after V lost 3 bases and J lost 0 bases. The CDR3 is made up of 19 amino acids. CDR1 and CDR2 (germline): SGDLS, YYNGEE. The CDR3, as DNA: TGTGCCAGCAGCGCCCGGCCCCAGGCTAGCGGGGGCTCCTACAATGAGCAGTTCTTC. The encoded protein is CASSARPQASGGSYNEQFF.

The V and J genes are TRBV7-2 and TRBJ2-7; TRBD1 is a possible D gene (7 bases). Trimming took off 5 bases at V and 4 bases at J, with 15 bases between the two ends. The CDR3 has 14 amino acids. The germline gives CDR1 SGHTA, CDR2 FQGNSA. Here the CDR3 reads CASSPPPGGYEQYF. The CDR3 DNA reads TGTGCCAGCAGCCCGCCCCCAGGGGGGTACGAGCAGTACTTC.

This clonotype occurred many times. The chain couples TRBV7-6 to TRBJ1-1, with 7 bases that match TRBD1. Losses at the gene ends were 5 bases for V and 0 bases for J; bases not matched to a gene: 6. The CDR3 has 15 amino acids. From germline, CDR1 is SGHVS and CDR2 FNYEAQ. The CDR3 region is CASSPGQMLNTEAFF. CDR3 nucleotide sequence: TGTGCCAGCAGCCCGGGACAGATGCTGAACACTGAAGCTTTCTTT.

This clonotype turned up a few times. The genes are TRBV29-1 and TRBJ2-1; D may be TRBD1 (6 bases). CDR1 and CDR2 (germline): SQVTM, ANQGSEA. V lost 4 bases to trimming and J lost 9 bases, with 10 bases between them. The CDR3 consists of 11 residues. CDR3 in amino acids: CSVAGVPEQFF. The CDR3 nucleotides read TGCAGCGTTGCAGGGGTTCCTGAGCAGTTCTTC.

This clonotype was observed a handful of times. The CDR3 protein is CASSLGAPQAASQPQHF. As DNA, the CDR3 is TGTGCCAGCAGCTTAGGGGCCCCCCAGGCGGCAAGTCAGCCCCAGCATTTT. The V gene is TRBV7-2, the J gene TRBJ1-5; no definite D call. Germline lookup yields CDR1 SGHTA and CDR2 FQGNSA. Trimming cost V 1 base and J 6 bases, with 19 bases left between them. The CDR3 runs to 17 residues.

The V call is TRBV5-4, the J call TRBJ1-2, with a possible D match to TRBD1 (5 bases). The germline gives CDR1 SGHNT, CDR2 YYREEE (reference sequence). This CDR3 is 15 amino acids long. Deletions cut 4 bases from V and 4 bases from J, with 17 bases between. The chain's CDR3 is CASSPDSAVTYGYTF. The CDR3 DNA follows: TGTGCCAGCAGCCCCGACAGTGCCGTTACCTATGGCTACACCTTC. Full variable domain (missing parts from reference TRBV5-4 and TRBJ1-2): ETGVTQSPTHLIKTRGQQVTLRCSSQSGHNTVSWYQQALGQGPQFIFQYYREEENGRGNFPPRFSGLQFPNYSSELNVNALELDDSALYLCASSPDSAVTYGYTFGSGTRLTVV.

The genes are TRBV19 and TRBJ1-6; tentative D call: TRBD1 (6 bases). Germline CDR1 and CDR2: LNHDA and SQIVND (reference sequence). The CDR3 is 15 amino acids. Trimming pared 7 bases from V and 8 bases from J, leaving 18 bases between. The CDR3 nucleotides read TGTGCCAGTACTCCGACGGGGGGCTCCTATTCACCCCTCCACTTT. Translated, it gives CASTPTGGSYSPLHF.

This clonotype was seen a few times. The chain is built from TRBV24-1 and TRBJ2-5; possible D gene TRBD2, 6 bases. CDR3 size: 14 residues. Trimming left V 5 bases short and J 2 bases short, with 11 bases between. The germline gives CDR1 KGHDR, CDR2 SFDVKD. The CDR3 here is CATSAPGTQETQYF. The CDR3, as DNA: TGTGCCACCAGTGCCCCCGGGACTCAAGAGACCCAGTACTTC.

This clonotype was counted only a few times. This chain uses TRBV6-6 with TRBJ2-7; D possibly corresponds to TRBD2 (5 bases). Trimming cost V 1 base and J 1 base, with 14 bases left between them. The CDR3 length is 16 residues. The V gene's germline CDR1 is MNHNY and CDR2 SVGAGI (reference sequence). The chain's CDR3 is CASSYFQEVQSYEQYF. CDR3 sequence (DNA): TGTGCCAGCAGTTACTTCCAGGAGGTCCAGTCCTACGAGCAGTACTTC.